This T cell receptor beta chain originates from a study of human thymus T cells. The data were produced by immunoSEQ multiplex PCR, yet TCRdb's version contains in-frame clones alone and is incomplete. The sample records some 46,000 clones, over 85% being singletons. CDR3 length: 15 residues. From germline, CDR1 is SGHTA and CDR2 FQGNSA. Germline trimming cut 2 bases from V and 6 bases from J; bases unmatched to any gene: 6. The rearrangement joins TRBV7-2 to TRBJ2-7; 11 positions match TRBD2. This clonotype was sampled from a boy younger than two with a congenital heart defect but otherwise immunologically healthy. The specimen sequenced was blood. The CDR3 here is CASSLSGTSGSEQYF. CDR3 bases: TGTGCCAGCAGCTTAAGTGGGACTAGCGGTAGCGAGCAGTACTTC.